Sequencing of this T cell receptor (beta chain) was carried out in a study of lymphopenia after photon versus proton radiotherapy (dated by TCRdb to the late 2010s). Looking at the study overall: The immunological effects of photon versus proton radiation therapy were compared in patients with gastrointestinal tumors who developed high-grade lymphopenia. The cohort comprised roughly 20 patients with gastrointestinal tumors who received either photon or proton therapy and then developed lymphopenia. The study aimed to characterize how the two radiation modalities differ in their impact on the immune system.

At the junction V is shortened by 0 bases and J by 10 bases, with 4 bases in between. CDR1 SQVTM and CDR2 ANQGSEA were looked up in the germline V gene. Its CDR3 holds 10 amino acids, cysteine through phenylalanine. Solely the CDR3 DNA is kept, with 30 bases framed from the first base. General conclusions and limits of the study: Across the cohort, an inverse correlation was found between a larger post-nadir drop in TCR diversity and overall survival time among patients who died. During treatment, patients who received photon therapy lost naive T cells and TCR diversity and gained effector/memory populations, whereas patients who received proton therapy remained relatively stable. The survival association was assessed only in patients who died, and the authors presented better survival with proton therapy as a possibility rather than a demonstrated result. After the lymphocyte count nadir, oligoclonal expansion, especially of CD8+ Temra cells, was observed in photon-treated repertoires, and the drop in diversity was driven by this expansion.

Library construction relied on the immunoSEQ multiplex PCR assay. T cell repertoires were profiled by deep sequencing of rearranged TCR beta loci, alongside multiparametric flow cytometry. Imported from immuneACCESS, the table was reduced by TCRdb to in-frame sequences with V and J called. These copies leave out some clones; in studies compared against another copy, an unresolved V gene accounts for under half, and the cause of the remainder is not known. Present in this sample are fewer than 25,000 clones, over 65% of which were seen just once. The ten largest clones add up to about 22% of the sample. Notes on this clone: Its specific antigen is unknown. One base away there is no much larger clone; base qualities are not given.

This sequence uses TRBV29-1 and TRBJ2-1, with no confident D gene call. The source of this sequence is a man between 40 and 49 years old with gastric cancer. Here the sequenced sample was peripheral blood, taken from a patient treated with photon-based radiotherapy. The DNA is TGCAGCGTTGAAGATGGGGAGCAGTTCTTC. Its product reads: CSVEDGEQFF.